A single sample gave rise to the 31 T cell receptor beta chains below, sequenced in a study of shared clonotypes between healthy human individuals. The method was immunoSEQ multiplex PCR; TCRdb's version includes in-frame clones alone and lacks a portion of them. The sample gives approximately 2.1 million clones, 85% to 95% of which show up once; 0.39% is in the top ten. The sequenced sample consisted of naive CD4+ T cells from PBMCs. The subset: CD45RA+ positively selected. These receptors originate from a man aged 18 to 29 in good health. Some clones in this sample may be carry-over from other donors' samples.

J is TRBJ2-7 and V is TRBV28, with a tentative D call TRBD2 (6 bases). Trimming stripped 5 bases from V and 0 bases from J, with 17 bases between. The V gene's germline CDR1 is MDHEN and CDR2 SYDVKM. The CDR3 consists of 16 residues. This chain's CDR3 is CASSVLLAPSSYEQYF. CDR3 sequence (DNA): TGTGCCAGCAGTGTACTACTAGCACCGAGCTCCTACGAGCAGTACTTC.

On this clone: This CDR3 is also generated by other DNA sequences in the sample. DNA of the CDR3: TGTGCCAGCAGCTTAGATGGGGGCAATCAGCCCCAGCATTTT. Amino acid sequence: CASSLDGGNQPQHF. The rearrangement joins TRBV11-2 to TRBJ1-5; D ambiguous. Germline loops: CDR1 SGHAT, CDR2 FQNNGV. The CDR3 is 14 amino acids. With 0 bases removed from V and 2 bases from J, the gap between germline ends came to 5 bases. Together with reference TRBV11-2 and TRBJ1-5, the CDR3 gives the full variable domain: EAGVAQSPRYKIIEKRQSVAFWCNPISGHATLYWYQQILGQGPKLLIQFQNNGVVDDSQLPKDRFSAERLKGVDSTLKIQPAKLEDSAVYLCASSLDGGNQPQHFGDGTRLSIL.

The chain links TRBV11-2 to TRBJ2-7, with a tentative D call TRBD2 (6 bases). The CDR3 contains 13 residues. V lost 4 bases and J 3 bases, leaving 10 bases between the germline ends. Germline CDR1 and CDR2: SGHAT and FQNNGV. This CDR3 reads CASSWDSYYEQYF. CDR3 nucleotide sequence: TGTGCCAGCAGCTGGGACTCATACTACGAGCAGTACTTC.

This chain's CDR3 is CASSQGNERGGTDTQYF. The DNA of the CDR3 is TGCGCCAGCAGCCAAGGGAATGAACGGGGAGGAACAGATACGCAGTATTTT. The V and J genes are TRBV4-3 and TRBJ2-3; TRBD2 might be the D (6 bases). Trimming shortened V by 1 base and J by 3 bases, and 17 bases separated the two germline ends. Looked up from germline, CDR1 is LGHNA and CDR2 is YSLEER. The CDR3 length is 17 residues.

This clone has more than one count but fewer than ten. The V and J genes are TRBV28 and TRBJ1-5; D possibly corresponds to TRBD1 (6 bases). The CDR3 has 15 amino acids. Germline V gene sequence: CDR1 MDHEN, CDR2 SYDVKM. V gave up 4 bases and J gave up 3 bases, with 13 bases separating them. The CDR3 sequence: CASSYQQGSNQPQHF. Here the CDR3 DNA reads TGTGCCAGCAGTTATCAACAGGGCTCCAATCAGCCCCAGCATTTT.

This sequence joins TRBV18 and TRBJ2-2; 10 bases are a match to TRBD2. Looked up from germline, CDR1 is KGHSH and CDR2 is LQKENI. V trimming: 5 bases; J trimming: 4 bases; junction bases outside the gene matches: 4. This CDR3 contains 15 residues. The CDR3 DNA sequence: TGTGCCAGCTCATCCGTAGCGGGAGGCACCGGGGAGCTGTTTTTT. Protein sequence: CASSSVAGGTGELFF.

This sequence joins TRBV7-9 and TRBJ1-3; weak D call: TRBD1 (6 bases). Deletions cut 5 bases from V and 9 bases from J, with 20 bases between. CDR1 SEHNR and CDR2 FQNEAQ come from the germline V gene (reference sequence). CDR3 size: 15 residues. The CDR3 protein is CASSQALGAKVTIYF. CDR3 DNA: TGTGCCAGCAGCCAGGCGTTGGGGGCTAAGGTCACCATATATTTT.

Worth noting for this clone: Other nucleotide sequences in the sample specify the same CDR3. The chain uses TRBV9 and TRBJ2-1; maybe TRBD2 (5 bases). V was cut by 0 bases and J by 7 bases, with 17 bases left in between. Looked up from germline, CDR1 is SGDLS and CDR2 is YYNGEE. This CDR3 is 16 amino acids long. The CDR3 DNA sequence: TGTGCCAGCAGCGTAGTGGGCCTAGCTTCTGGAAATGAGCAGTTCTTC. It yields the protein CASSVVGLASGNEQFF. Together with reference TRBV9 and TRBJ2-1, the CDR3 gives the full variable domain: DSGVTQTPKHLITATGQRVTLRCSPRSGDLSVYWYQQSLDQGLQFLIQYYNGEERAKGNILERFSAQQFPDLHSELNLSSLELGDSALYFCASSVVGLASGNEQFFGPGTRLTVL.

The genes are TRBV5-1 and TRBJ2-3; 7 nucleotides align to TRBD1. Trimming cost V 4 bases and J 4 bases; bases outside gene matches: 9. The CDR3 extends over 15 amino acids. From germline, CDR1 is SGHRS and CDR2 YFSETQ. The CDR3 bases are TGCGCCAGCAGCCCACAGACAGGGTTTCCAGATACGCAGTATTTT. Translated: CASSPQTGFPDTQYF. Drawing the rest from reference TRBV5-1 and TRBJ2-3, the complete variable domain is KAGVTQTPRYLIKTRGQQVTLSCSPISGHRSVSWYQQTPGQGLQFLFEYFSETQRNKGNFPGRFSGRQFSNSRSEMNVSTLELGDSALYLCASSPQTGFPDTQYFGPGTRLTVL.

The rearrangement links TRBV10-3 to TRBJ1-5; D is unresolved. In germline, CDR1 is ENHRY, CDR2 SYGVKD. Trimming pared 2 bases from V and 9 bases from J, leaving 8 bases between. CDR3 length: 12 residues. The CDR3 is CAISEPTRPQHF. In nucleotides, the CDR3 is TGTGCCATCAGTGAGCCCACCCGGCCCCAGCATTTT.

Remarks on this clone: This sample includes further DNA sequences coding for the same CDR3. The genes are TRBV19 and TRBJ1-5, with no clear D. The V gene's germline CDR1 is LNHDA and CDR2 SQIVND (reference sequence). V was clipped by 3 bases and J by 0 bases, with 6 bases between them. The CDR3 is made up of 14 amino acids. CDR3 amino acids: CASSIYSSNQPQHF. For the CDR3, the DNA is TGTGCCAGTAGTATTTACAGTAGCAATCAGCCCCAGCATTTT. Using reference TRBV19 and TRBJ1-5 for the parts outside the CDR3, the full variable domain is DGGITQSPKYLFRKEGQNVTLSCEQNLNHDAMYWYRQDPGQGLRLIYYSQIVNDFQKGDIAEGYSVSREKKESFPLTVTSAQKNPTAFYLCASSIYSSNQPQHFGDGTRLSIL.

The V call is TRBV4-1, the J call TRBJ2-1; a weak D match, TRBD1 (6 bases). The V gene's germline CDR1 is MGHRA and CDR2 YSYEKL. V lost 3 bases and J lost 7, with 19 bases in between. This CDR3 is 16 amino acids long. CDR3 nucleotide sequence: TGCGCCAGCAGCCATCCTCACTACAGGGTGTGGAATGAGCAGTTCTTC. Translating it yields CASSHPHYRVWNEQFF.

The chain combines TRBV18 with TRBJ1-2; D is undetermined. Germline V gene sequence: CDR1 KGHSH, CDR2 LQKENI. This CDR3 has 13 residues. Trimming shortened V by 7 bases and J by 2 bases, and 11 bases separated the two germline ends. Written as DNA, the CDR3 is TGTGCCAGCTACCAGGCGGGCAACTATGGCTACACCTTC. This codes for CASYQAGNYGYTF.

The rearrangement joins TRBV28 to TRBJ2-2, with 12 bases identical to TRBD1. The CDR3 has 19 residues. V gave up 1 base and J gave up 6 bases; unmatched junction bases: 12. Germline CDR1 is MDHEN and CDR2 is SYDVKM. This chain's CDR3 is CASSLFGTGGVQFPGELFF. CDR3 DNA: TGTGCCAGCAGTTTATTCGGGACAGGGGGCGTTCAGTTCCCCGGGGAGCTGTTTTTT.

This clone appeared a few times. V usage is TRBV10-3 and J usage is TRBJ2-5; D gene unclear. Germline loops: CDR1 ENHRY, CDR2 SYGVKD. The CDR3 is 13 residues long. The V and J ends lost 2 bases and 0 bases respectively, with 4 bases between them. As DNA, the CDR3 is TGTGCCATCAGTGAGGTCTACCAAGAGACCCAGTACTTC. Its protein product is CAISEVYQETQYF.

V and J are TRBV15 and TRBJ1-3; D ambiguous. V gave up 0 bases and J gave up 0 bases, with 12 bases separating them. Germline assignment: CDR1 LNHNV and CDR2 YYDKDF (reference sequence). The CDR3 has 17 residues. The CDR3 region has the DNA TGTGCCACCAGCAGAGAGGTTCCGTCTTACTCTGGAAACACCATATATTTT. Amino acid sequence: CATSREVPSYSGNTIYF. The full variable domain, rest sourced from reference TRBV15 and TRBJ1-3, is DAMVIQNPRYQVTQFGKPVTLSCSQTLNHNVMYWYQQKSSQAPKLLFHYYDKDFNNEADTPDNFQSRRPNTSFCFLDIRSPGLGDTAMYLCATSREVPSYSGNTIYFGEGSWLTVV.

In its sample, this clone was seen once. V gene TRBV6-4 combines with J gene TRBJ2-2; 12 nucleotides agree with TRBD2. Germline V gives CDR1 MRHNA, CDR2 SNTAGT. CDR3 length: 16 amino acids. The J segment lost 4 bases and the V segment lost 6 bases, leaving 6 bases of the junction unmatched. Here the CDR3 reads CASSARTSGITGELFF. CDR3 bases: TGTGCCAGCAGCGCGAGGACTAGCGGGATCACCGGGGAGCTGTTTTTT.

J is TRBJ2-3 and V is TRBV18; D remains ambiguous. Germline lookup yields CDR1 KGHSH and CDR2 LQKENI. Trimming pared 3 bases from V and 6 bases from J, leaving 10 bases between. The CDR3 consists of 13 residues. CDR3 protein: CASSPAAMDTQYF. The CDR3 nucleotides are TGTGCCAGCTCACCCGCGGCGATGGATACGCAGTATTTT.

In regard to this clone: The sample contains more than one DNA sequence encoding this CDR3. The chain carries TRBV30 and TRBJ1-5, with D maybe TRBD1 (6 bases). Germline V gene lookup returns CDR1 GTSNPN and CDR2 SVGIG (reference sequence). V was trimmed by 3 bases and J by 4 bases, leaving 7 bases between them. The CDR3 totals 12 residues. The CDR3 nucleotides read TGTGCCTGGAGCAGGGGTAATCAGCCCCAGCATTTT. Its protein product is CAWSRGNQPQHF.

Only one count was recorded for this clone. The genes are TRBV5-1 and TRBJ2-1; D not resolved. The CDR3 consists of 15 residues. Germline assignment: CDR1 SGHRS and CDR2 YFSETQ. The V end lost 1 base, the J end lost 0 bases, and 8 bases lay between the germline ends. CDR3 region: CASSLYRDSYNEQFF. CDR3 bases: TGCGCCAGCAGCTTGTACAGAGACTCCTACAATGAGCAGTTCTTC.

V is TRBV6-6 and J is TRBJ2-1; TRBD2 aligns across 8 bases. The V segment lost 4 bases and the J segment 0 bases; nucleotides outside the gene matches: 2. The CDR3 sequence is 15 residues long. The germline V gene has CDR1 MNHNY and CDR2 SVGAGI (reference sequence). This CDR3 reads CASSFSGISYNEQFF. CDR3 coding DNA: TGTGCCAGCAGTTTTAGCGGGATCTCCTACAATGAGCAGTTCTTC.

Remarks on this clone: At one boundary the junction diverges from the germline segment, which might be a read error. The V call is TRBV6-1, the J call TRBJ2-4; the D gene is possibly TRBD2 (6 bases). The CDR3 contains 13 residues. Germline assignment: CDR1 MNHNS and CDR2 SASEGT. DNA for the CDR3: TGTGCCAGCAGTGAAGCGCCGTGGCCACCGGGGGACTTC. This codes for CASSEAPWPPGDF.

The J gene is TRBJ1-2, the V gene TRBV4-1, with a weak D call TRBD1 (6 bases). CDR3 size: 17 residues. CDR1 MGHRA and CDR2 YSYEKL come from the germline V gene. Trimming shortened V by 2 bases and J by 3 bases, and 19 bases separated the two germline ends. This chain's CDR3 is CASSQPGRTAKDYGYTF. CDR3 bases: TGCGCCAGCAGCCAACCTGGAAGGACAGCAAAAGACTATGGCTACACCTTC.

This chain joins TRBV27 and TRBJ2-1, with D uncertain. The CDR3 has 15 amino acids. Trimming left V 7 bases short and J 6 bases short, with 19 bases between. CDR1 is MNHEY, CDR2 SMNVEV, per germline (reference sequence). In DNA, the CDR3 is TGTGCCAGCACCGTGGACCGATCTTTCCCCAATGAGCAGTTCTTC. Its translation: CASTVDRSFPNEQFF.

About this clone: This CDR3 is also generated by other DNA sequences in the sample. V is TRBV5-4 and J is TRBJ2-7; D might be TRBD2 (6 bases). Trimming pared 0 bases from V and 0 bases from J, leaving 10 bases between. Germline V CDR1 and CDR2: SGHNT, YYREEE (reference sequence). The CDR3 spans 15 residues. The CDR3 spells CASSLAAGPSYEQYF. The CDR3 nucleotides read TGTGCCAGCAGCTTGGCCGCGGGACCCTCCTACGAGCAGTACTTC.

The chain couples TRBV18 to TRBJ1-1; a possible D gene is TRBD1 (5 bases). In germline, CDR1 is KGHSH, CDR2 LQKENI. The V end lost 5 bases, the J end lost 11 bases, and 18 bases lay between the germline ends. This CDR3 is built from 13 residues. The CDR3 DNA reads TGTGCCAGCTCAACGAACCGGGAGGAGGGGGCTTTCTTT. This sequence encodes CASSTNREEGAFF.

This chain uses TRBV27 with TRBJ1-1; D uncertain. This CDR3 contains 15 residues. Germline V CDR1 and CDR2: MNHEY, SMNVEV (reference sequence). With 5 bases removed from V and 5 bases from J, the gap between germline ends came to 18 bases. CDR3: CASSQRTEGGTEAFF. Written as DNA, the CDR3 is TGTGCCAGCAGTCAACGGACCGAGGGCGGAACTGAAGCTTTCTTT.

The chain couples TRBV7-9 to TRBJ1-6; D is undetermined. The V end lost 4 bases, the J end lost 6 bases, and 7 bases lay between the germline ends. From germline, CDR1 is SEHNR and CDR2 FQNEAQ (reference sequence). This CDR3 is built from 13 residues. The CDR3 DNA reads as TGTGCCAGCAGCTCAACCCTTAATTCACCCCTCCACTTT. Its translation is CASSSTLNSPLHF.

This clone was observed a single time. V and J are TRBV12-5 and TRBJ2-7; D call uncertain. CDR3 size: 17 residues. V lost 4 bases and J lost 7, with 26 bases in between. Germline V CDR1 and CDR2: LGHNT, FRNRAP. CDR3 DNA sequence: TGTGCTAGTGGTTCCCCCCCTAGGGAATACCCTCGGGTAGAGCAGTACTTC. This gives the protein CASGSPPREYPRVEQYF.

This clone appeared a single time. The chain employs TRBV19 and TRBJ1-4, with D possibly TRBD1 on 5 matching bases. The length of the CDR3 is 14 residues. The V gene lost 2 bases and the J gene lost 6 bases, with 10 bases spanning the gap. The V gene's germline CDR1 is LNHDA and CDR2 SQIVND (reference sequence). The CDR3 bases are TGTGCCAGTAGTATATGGACATCGGATGAAAAACTGTTTTTT. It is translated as CASSIWTSDEKLFF.

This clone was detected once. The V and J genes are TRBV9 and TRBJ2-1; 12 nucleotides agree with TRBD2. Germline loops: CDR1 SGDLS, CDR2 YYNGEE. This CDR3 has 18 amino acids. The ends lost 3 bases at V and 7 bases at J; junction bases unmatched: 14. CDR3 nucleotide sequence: TGTGCCAGCAGCGGAGCATCCTCTACTAGCGGGAGGAGTAATGAGCAGTTCTTC. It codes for CASSGASSTSGRSNEQFF.